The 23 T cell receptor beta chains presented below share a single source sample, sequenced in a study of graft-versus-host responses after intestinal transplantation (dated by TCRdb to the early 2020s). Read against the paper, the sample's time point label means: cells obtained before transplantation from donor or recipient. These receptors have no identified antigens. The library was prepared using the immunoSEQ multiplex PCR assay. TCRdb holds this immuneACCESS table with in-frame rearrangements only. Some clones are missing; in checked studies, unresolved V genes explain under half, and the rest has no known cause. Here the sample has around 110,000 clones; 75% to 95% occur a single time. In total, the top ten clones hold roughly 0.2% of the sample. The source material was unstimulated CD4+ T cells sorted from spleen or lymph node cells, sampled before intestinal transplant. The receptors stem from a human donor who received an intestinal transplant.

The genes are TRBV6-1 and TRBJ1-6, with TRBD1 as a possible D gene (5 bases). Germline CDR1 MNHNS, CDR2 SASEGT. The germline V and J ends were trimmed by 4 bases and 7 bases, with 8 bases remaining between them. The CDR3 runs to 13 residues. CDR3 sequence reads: CASSGGGNSPLHF. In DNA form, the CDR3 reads TGTGCCAGCAGTGGGGGCGGAAATTCACCCCTCCACTTT.

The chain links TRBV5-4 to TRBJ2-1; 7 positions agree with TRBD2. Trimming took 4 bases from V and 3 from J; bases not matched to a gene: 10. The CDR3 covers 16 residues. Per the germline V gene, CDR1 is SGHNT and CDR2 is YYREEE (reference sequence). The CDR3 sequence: CASSPIREGHYNEQFF. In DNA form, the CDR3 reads TGTGCCAGCAGCCCAATAAGGGAGGGCCACTACAATGAGCAGTTCTTC.

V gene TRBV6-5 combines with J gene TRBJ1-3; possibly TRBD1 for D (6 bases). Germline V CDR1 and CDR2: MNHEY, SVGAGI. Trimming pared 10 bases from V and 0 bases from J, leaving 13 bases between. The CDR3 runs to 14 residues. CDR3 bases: TGTGCCATCCACAGGGAAAGCTCTGGAAACACCATATATTTT. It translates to CAIHRESSGNTIYF.

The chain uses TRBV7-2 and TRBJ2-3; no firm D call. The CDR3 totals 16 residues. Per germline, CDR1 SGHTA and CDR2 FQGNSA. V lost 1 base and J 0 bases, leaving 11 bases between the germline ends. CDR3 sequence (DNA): TGTGCCAGCAGCTTAGTGACGGGTTTCAGCACAGATACGCAGTATTTT. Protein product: CASSLVTGFSTDTQYF.

The CDR3 region is CASSLDRGRAKNIQYF. The CDR3 bases are TGTGCCAGCAGTTTGGACAGGGGGCGAGCCAAAAACATTCAGTACTTC. This chain uses TRBV27 with TRBJ2-4; 11 bases are shared with TRBD1. The ends lost 3 bases at V and 0 bases at J; junction bases unmatched: 1. The CDR3 spans 16 residues. CDR1 and CDR2 (germline): MNHEY, SMNVEV (reference sequence).

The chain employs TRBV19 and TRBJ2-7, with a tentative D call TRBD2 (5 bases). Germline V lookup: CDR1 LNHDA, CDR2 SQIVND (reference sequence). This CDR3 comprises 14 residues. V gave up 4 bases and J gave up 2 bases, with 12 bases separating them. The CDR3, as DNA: TGTGCCAGTAGTAAGGGAGAGCCCCCCTACGAGCAGTACTTC. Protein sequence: CASSKGEPPYEQYF.

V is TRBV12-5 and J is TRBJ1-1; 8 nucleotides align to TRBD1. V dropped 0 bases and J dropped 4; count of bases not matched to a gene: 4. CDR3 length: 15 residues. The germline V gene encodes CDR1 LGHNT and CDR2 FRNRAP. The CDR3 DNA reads TGTGCTAGTGGTTTGGTAGATACAGGGGGCACTGAAGCTTTCTTT. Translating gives CASGLVDTGGTEAFF.

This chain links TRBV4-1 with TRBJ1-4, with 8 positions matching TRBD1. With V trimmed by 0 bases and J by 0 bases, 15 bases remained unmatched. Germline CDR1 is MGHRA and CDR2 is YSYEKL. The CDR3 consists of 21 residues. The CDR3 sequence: CASSQERAQGVVTATNEKLFF. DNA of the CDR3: TGCGCCAGCAGCCAAGAAAGGGCACAGGGGGTAGTTACCGCAACTAATGAAAAACTGTTTTTT.

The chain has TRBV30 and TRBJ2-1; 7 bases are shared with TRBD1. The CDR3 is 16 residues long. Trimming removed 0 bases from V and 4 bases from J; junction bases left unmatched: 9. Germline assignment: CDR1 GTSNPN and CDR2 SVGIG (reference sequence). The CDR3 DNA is TGTGCCTGGAGTGTAAGCCCGGGACAGCCTTACAATGAGCAGTTCTTC. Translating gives CAWSVSPGQPYNEQFF.

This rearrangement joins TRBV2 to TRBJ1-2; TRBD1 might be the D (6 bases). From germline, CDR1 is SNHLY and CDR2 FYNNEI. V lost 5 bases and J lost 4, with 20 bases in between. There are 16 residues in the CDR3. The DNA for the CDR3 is TGTGCCAGCAGTCCCGTGTGGGGGGGGCAAGGCTATGGCTACACCTTC. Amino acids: CASSPVWGGQGYGYTF.

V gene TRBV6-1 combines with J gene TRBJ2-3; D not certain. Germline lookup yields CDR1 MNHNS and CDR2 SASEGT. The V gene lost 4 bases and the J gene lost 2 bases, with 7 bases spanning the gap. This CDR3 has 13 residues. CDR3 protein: CASSAEYTDTQYF. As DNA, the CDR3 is TGTGCCAGCAGTGCAGAATACACAGATACGCAGTATTTT.

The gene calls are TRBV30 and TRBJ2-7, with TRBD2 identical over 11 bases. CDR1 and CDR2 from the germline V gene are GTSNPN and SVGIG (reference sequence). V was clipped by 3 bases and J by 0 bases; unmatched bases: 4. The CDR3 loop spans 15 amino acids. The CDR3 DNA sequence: TGTGCCTGGAGGACTAGCGGGACCTTCTCCTACGAGCAGTACTTC. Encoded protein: CAWRTSGTFSYEQYF.

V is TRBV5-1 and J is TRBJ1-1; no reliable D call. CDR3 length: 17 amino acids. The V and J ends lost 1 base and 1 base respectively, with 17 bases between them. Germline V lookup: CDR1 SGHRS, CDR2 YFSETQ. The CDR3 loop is CASSLQGSAGKNTEAFF. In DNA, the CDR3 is TGCGCCAGCAGCTTGCAAGGGTCAGCGGGGAAGAACACTGAAGCTTTCTTT. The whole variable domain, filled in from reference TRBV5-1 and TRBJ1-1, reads KAGVTQTPRYLIKTRGQQVTLSCSPISGHRSVSWYQQTPGQGLQFLFEYFSETQRNKGNFPGRFSGRQFSNSRSEMNVSTLELGDSALYLCASSLQGSAGKNTEAFFGQGTRLTVV.

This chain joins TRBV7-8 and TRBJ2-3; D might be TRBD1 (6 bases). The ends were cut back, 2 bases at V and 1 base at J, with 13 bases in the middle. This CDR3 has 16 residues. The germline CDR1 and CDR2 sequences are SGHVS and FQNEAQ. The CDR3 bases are TGTGCCAGCAGCTTACGGACAGCCTGGGGCACAGATACGCAGTATTTT. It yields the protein CASSLRTAWGTDTQYF.

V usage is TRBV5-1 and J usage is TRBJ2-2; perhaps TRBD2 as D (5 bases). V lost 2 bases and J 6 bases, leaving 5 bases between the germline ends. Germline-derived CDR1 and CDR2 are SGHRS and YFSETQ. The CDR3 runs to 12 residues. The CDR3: CASSFGAGELFF. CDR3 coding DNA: TGCGCCAGCAGCTTCGGGGCCGGGGAGCTGTTTTTT.

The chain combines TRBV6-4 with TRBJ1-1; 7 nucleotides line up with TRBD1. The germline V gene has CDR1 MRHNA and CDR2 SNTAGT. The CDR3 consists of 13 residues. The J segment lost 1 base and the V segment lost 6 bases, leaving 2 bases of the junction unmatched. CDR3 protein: CASSRDRNTEAFF. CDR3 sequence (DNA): TGTGCCAGCAGCCGGGACAGGAACACTGAAGCTTTCTTT.

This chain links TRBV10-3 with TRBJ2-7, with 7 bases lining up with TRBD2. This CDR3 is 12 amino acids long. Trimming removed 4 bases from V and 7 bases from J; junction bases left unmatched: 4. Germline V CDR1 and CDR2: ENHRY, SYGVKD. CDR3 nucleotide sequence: TGTGCCATCAGTGCAGGACTAGAAGAGCAGTACTTC. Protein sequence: CAISAGLEEQYF.

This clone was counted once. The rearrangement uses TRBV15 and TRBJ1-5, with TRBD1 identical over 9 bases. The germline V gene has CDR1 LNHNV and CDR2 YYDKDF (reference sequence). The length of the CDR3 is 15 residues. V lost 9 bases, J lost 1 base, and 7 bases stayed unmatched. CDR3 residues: CATETGQGSNQPQHF. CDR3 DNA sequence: TGTGCCACAGAAACGGGACAGGGAAGCAATCAGCCCCAGCATTTT.

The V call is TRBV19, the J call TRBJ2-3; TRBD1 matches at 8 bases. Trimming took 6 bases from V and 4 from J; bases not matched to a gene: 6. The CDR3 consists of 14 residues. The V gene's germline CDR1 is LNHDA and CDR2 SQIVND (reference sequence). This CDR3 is CASRKDRAADTQYF. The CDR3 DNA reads TGTGCCAGTAGGAAGGACAGGGCGGCAGATACGCAGTATTTT.

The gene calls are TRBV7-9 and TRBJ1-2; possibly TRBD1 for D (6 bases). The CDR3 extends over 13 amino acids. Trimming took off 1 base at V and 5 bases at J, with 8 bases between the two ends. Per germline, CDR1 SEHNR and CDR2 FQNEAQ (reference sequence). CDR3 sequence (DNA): TGTGCCAGCAGCTTAGTTGGACAGTATGGCTACACCTTC. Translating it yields CASSLVGQYGYTF.

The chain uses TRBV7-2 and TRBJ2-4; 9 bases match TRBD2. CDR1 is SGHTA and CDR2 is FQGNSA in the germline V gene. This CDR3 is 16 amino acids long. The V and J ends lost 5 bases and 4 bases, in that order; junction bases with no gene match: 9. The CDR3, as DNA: TGTGCCAGCAGCGATAGCGGGGGCCTCAATAAAAACATTCAGTACTTC. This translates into CASSDSGGLNKNIQYF.

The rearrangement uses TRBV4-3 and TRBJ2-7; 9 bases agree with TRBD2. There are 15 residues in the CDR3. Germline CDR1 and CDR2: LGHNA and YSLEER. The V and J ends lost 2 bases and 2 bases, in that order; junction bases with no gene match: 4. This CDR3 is CASSQLSGGTYEQYF. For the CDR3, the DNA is TGCGCCAGCAGCCAACTTAGCGGGGGTACCTACGAGCAGTACTTC.

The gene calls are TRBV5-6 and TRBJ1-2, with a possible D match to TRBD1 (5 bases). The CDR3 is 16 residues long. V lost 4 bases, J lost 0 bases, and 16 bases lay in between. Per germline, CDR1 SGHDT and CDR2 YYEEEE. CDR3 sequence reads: CASSVTRERANYGYTF. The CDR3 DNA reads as TGTGCCAGCAGCGTCACCAGGGAAAGGGCTAACTATGGCTACACCTTC. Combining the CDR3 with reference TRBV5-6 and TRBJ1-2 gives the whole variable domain DAGVTQSPTHLIKTRGQQVTLRCSPKSGHDTVSWYQQALGQGPQFIFQYYEEEERQRGNFPDRFSGHQFPNYSSELNVNALLLGDSALYLCASSVTRERANYGYTFGSGTRLTVV.